Listed below are T cell receptor beta chains from one sample, sequenced in a study of beta chain features in type 1 diabetes. Clones were sequenced by immunoSEQ multiplex PCR, and TCRdb holds only the in-frame ones, with some missing. The sample contains fewer than 350,000 clones, approximately 15% of which appear only once. Sequencing was done on a sample of naive CD4+ T cells from blood. These receptor sequences come from a young man with type 1 diabetes. Both conserved end residues are part of each CDR3. The order of the fields is D gene, V gene, clone size, J gene, CDR3 length, CDR3 DNA, CDR3 protein. The D gene is left open where the match is weak. A row's size may be missing; if present it is once, few, many or a size class.

D: TRBD2; V: TRBV30; size: NA; J: TRBJ2-2; length: 14; DNA: TGTGCCTGGAAGGCGGGAGCGGGTACCGGGGAGCTGTTTTTT; CDR3: CAWKAGAGTGELFF
D: NA; V: TRBV6-5; size: NA; J: TRBJ2-1; length: 15; DNA: TGTGCCAGCAGTTATGGAGGAACAGGGCTCGATGAGCAGTTCTTC; CDR3: CASSYGGTGLDEQFF
D: TRBD2; V: TRBV18; size: NA; J: TRBJ2-5; length: 17; DNA: TGTGCCAGCTCACCACGGAGTGTAGCGGGGGGAGCAGAGACCCAGTACTTC; CDR3: CASSPRSVAGGAETQYF
D: NA; V: TRBV7-2; size: NA; J: TRBJ2-7; length: 15; DNA: TGTGCCAGCAGCTTACCCAGGGGCAGCTCCTACGAGCAGTACTTC; CDR3: CASSLPRGSSYEQYF
D: NA; V: TRBV7-9; size: few; J: TRBJ1-5; length: 13; DNA: TGTGCCAGCAGCTTAGAAGGGGCCCAGCCCCAGCATTTT; CDR3: CASSLEGAQPQHF
D: TRBD1; V: TRBV2; size: NA; J: TRBJ2-7; length: 14; DNA: TGTGCCAGCAGGAGGGGGACAGGAGCCTACGAGCAGTACTTC; CDR3: CASRRGTGAYEQYF
D: NA; V: TRBV7-9; size: NA; J: TRBJ2-5; length: 15; DNA: TGTGCCAGCAGCTCAAACCGAGCGGGCCCAGAGACCCAGTACTTC; CDR3: CASSSNRAGPETQYF
D: NA; V: TRBV5-6; size: NA; J: TRBJ2-2; length: 14; DNA: TGTGCCAGCAGCTTGCCAGGGATCACCGGGGAGCTGTTTTTT; CDR3: CASSLPGITGELFF
D: NA; V: TRBV28; size: NA; J: TRBJ1-2; length: 12; DNA: TGTGCCAGTACGGACTATGGATATGGCTACACCTTC; CDR3: CASTDYGYGYTF
D: NA; V: TRBV7-2; size: NA; J: TRBJ2-7; length: 13; DNA: TGTGCCAGCAGCCCGAGGATCCGGCACGAGCAGTACTTC; CDR3: CASSPRIRHEQYF
D: TRBD2; V: TRBV5-6; size: NA; J: TRBJ2-3; length: 18; DNA: TGTGCCAGCAGCTTGACCTCAAGCGGGGGGACTCATGGGGATACGCAGTATTTT; CDR3: CASSLTSSGGTHGDTQYF
D: NA; V: TRBV6-6; size: few; J: TRBJ2-1; length: 14; DNA: TGTGCCAGCAGTCCGCCCGGACAGTACAATGAGCAGTTCTTC; CDR3: CASSPPGQYNEQFF
D: NA; V: TRBV4-2; size: few; J: TRBJ2-1; length: 14; DNA: TGTGCCAGCAGCCAAGGGGGGGGCAACAATGAGCAGTTCTTC; CDR3: CASSQGGGNNEQFF
D: NA; V: TRBV7-2; size: few; J: TRBJ2-2; length: 14; DNA: TGTGCCAGCAGCTTAACAGGGACGGCCGGGGAGCTGTTTTTT; CDR3: CASSLTGTAGELFF
D: NA; V: TRBV7-9; size: few; J: TRBJ2-7; length: 11; DNA: TGTGCCTCACAGGAAGCCTACGAGCAGTACTTC; CDR3: CASQEAYEQYF
D: NA; V: TRBV11-2; size: few; J: TRBJ2-7; length: 15; DNA: TGTGCCAGCAGCTTAGATCCAGGATTAACCTACGAGCAGTACTTC; CDR3: CASSLDPGLTYEQYF
D: NA; V: TRBV25-1; size: NA; J: TRBJ1-1; length: 14; DNA: TGTGCCAGCAGTGAACTGGGGGCGAACACTGAAGCTTTCTTT; CDR3: CASSELGANTEAFF